What follows are 24 T cell receptor beta chains derived from one specimen sequenced in a study of CD8+ T cells in alopecia areata (dated by TCRdb to 2017 to 2018). Library generation was performed with the immunoSEQ multiplex PCR assay. RNA was extracted from all samples and reverse transcribed into cDNA as template for TCR sequencing. The immuneACCESS repertoire file appears here via TCRdb, limited to in-frame rearrangements. These files lack a portion of the clones; in checked studies, under half of the deficit traces to unresolved V genes, and the cause of the others is not known. This sample has 130,000 to 150,000 clones in its table, and 40% to 65% of those were observed once. The ten largest clones take up roughly 0.92% of the sample. Sample time point, as interpreted from the label and publication: baseline before oral tofacitinib. Sequenced material: CD4+ T cells sorted from blood, taken at week 0. All receptors derive from a human donor with alopecia areata.

The V gene is TRBV11-2, the J gene TRBJ1-6; D remains ambiguous. This CDR3 has 14 amino acids. V lost 0 bases, J lost 9 bases, and 9 bases lay in between. Germline CDR1 SGHAT, CDR2 FQNNGV. CDR3 region: CASSLDGDGSPLHF. As DNA, the CDR3 is TGTGCCAGCAGCTTAGATGGCGACGGTTCACCCCTCCACTTT.

The V gene is TRBV7-2, the J gene TRBJ2-1; no clear D gene. Germline assignment: CDR1 SGHTA and CDR2 FQGNSA. The CDR3 extends over 15 amino acids. The ends were cut back, 1 base at V and 5 bases at J, with 12 bases in the middle. The CDR3 is CASSLVGPGHNEQFF. DNA of the CDR3: TGTGCCAGCAGCTTAGTAGGCCCAGGCCACAATGAGCAGTTCTTC.

The chain has TRBV29-1 and TRBJ1-2; possible D gene TRBD1, 5 bases. The V end was cut by 6 bases, the J end by 4 bases, with 15 bases between. CDR3 length equals 13 residues. Germline V gene sequence: CDR1 SQVTM, CDR2 ANQGSEA. CDR3 sequence: CSVEEGYSYGYTF. CDR3 nucleotides: TGCAGCGTGGAGGAGGGGTATTCCTATGGCTACACCTTC.

The chain has TRBV2 and TRBJ1-5; the D gene is possibly TRBD1 (6 bases). The V and J ends lost 6 bases and 2 bases respectively, with 20 bases between them. From germline, CDR1 is SNHLY and CDR2 FYNNEI. The length of the CDR3 is 17 residues. This CDR3 is CASRSTRGGVGNQPQHF. The CDR3, as DNA: TGTGCCAGCAGATCGACGAGGGGGGGAGTAGGCAATCAGCCCCAGCATTTT.

This clone was observed a few times. The chain employs TRBV30 and TRBJ2-2; tentative D call: TRBD1 (6 bases). The CDR3 covers 14 residues. V was trimmed by 1 base and J by 4 bases, leaving 10 bases between them. Germline values: CDR1 GTSNPN, CDR2 SVGIG (reference sequence). This chain's CDR3 is CAWSGGTRTGELFF. Written as DNA, the CDR3 is TGTGCCTGGAGTGGAGGGACACGCACCGGGGAGCTGTTTTTT.

The chain is built from TRBV29-1 and TRBJ2-7; 8 bases align to TRBD1. Germline CDR1 SQVTM, CDR2 ANQGSEA. V lost 2 bases to trimming and J lost 0 bases; unmatched junction nucleotides: 6. The CDR3 spans 15 residues. CDR3 in amino acids: CSVEYRDRSSYEQYF. As DNA, the CDR3 is TGCAGCGTTGAATACAGGGACAGGAGCTCCTACGAGCAGTACTTC.

The rearrangement joins TRBV30 to TRBJ2-1; D remains ambiguous. The germline gives CDR1 GTSNPN, CDR2 SVGIG (reference sequence). Trimming pared 4 bases from V and 8 bases from J, leaving 18 bases between. This CDR3 is 14 amino acids long. The CDR3 protein is CAWKRLGMVYEQFF. In nucleotides, the CDR3 is TGTGCCTGGAAACGGTTGGGAATGGTCTATGAGCAGTTCTTC. Supplemented by reference TRBV30 and TRBJ2-1, the full variable domain reads SQTIHQWPATLVQPVGSPLSLECTVEGTSNPNLYWYRQAAGRGLQLLFYSVGIGQISSEVPQNLSASRPQDRQFILSSKKLLLSDSGFYLCAWKRLGMVYEQFFGPGTRLTVL.

As concerns this clone: Because it lacks the conserved phenylalanine or tryptophan at the end, this CDR3 is likely a read error. It is unclear where the CDR3 begins or ends on the DNA, so no DNA is shown, and the CDR3 is as TCRdb lists it. The chain joins TRBV15 to TRBJ1-1; TRBD1, the table's D call, lacks a check against the DNA. The germline V gene has CDR1 LNHNV and CDR2 YYDKDF (reference sequence). A total of 10 residues make up the CDR3, ends included. This chain's CDR3 is CATSRLGQIP.

The V and J genes are TRBV5-4 and TRBJ2-1; 10 nucleotides match TRBD2. Trimming at V came to 6 bases and at J to 8 bases, leaving 11 bases not matched to a gene. The CDR3 has 15 amino acids. Germline V CDR1 and CDR2: SGHNT, YYREEE (reference sequence). The CDR3 loop reads CASTPGIAGGYEQFF. The CDR3 DNA reads TGTGCCAGCACCCCCGGGATAGCGGGAGGATATGAGCAGTTCTTC.

V and J are TRBV30 and TRBJ1-1; TRBD1 might be the D (5 bases). The V gene's germline CDR1 is GTSNPN and CDR2 SVGIG (reference sequence). V gave up 5 bases and J gave up 5 bases, with 15 bases separating them. The CDR3 is 13 residues long. The CDR3 region is CAWAPAWGTEAFF. The CDR3 DNA is TGTGCCTGGGCCCCCGCCTGGGGGACTGAAGCTTTCTTT.

This chain joins TRBV9 and TRBJ2-7; the D gene is possibly TRBD1 (6 bases). The V gene lost 0 bases and the J gene lost 6 bases, with 10 bases spanning the gap. The CDR3 extends over 13 amino acids. From germline, CDR1 is SGDLS and CDR2 YYNGEE. DNA of the CDR3: TGTGCCAGCAGCGTAGTCAGGGGCTCCGAGCAGTACTTC. The encoded protein is CASSVVRGSEQYF.

This chain links TRBV2 with TRBJ2-5; TRBD1 aligns across 7 bases. J was trimmed by 9 bases and V by 2 bases; bases with no gene match: 3. The CDR3 loop spans 12 amino acids. Germline assignment: CDR1 SNHLY and CDR2 FYNNEI. CDR3 protein: CASSENRGSQYF. CDR3 sequence (DNA): TGTGCCAGCAGTGAAAACAGGGGATCCCAGTACTTC.

This clone was seen a handful of times. The CDR3 is CSVVVAGAAEQFF. As DNA, the CDR3 is TGCAGCGTTGTCGTGGCAGGGGCCGCTGAGCAGTTCTTC. This chain links TRBV29-1 with TRBJ2-1; weak D call: TRBD1 (6 bases). V gave up 4 bases and J gave up 9 bases, with 16 bases separating them. This CDR3 has 13 residues. Per germline, CDR1 SQVTM and CDR2 ANQGSEA.

This clone turned up a few times. This chain uses TRBV5-8 with TRBJ2-3; possible D gene TRBD2, 6 bases. Trimming took off 4 bases at V and 3 bases at J, with 12 bases between the two ends. The germline CDR1 and CDR2 sequences are SGHTS and YDEGEE. This CDR3 is 14 amino acids long. The CDR3 DNA reads as TGTGCCAGCAGCCCAGGGAGGTCAACAGATACGCAGTATTTT. Amino acids: CASSPGRSTDTQYF.

In its sample, this clone was seen a few times. J is TRBJ1-2 and V is TRBV7-2; D gene uncertain. CDR1 is SGHTA and CDR2 is FQGNSA in the germline V gene. The V and J ends lost 3 bases and 0 bases respectively, with 5 bases between them. CDR3 length equals 13 residues. DNA for the CDR3: TGTGCCAGCAGCTTTGAGCCTAACTATGGCTACACCTTC. This sequence encodes CASSFEPNYGYTF.

The chain recombines TRBV6-6 with TRBJ2-5, with a tentative D call TRBD1 (6 bases). Trimming cost V 7 bases and J 5 bases, with 20 bases left between them. Looked up from germline, CDR1 is MNHNY and CDR2 is SVGAGI (reference sequence). The CDR3 runs to 15 residues. In nucleotides, the CDR3 is TGTGCCAGCACGACAGGTCGCTCCATGCGGGAGACCCAGTACTTC. It is translated as CASTTGRSMRETQYF.

The rearrangement joins TRBV6-5 to TRBJ1-2; D ambiguous. Trimming cost V 3 bases and J 2 bases, with 7 bases left between them. The CDR3 has 13 residues. In germline, CDR1 is MNHEY, CDR2 SVGAGI. CDR3 sequence (DNA): TGTGCCAGCAGTTATACCGGAAACTATGGCTACACCTTC. Its translation: CASSYTGNYGYTF.

The chain carries TRBV30 and TRBJ1-5, with 11 bases aligning to TRBD1. The CDR3 covers 18 residues. CDR1 is GTSNPN and CDR2 is SVGIG in the germline V gene (reference sequence). Trimming at V came to 1 base and at J to 3 bases, leaving 11 bases not matched to a gene. Here the CDR3 reads CAWSAIRTGGGFNQPQHF. The CDR3 nucleotides read TGTGCCTGGAGTGCCATCCGGACAGGGGGCGGATTCAATCAGCCCCAGCATTTT.

The V gene is TRBV29-1, the J gene TRBJ1-2; the D is unclear. From germline, CDR1 is SQVTM and CDR2 ANQGSEA. This CDR3 has 11 residues. The V end was cut by 5 bases, the J end by 0 bases, with 4 bases between. Written as DNA, the CDR3 is TGCAGCGTTATGACTAACTATGGCTACACCTTC. This encodes CSVMTNYGYTF.

J is TRBJ2-1 and V is TRBV15; perhaps D is TRBD1 or TRBD2 (6 bases each). From germline, CDR1 is LNHNV and CDR2 YYDKDF (reference sequence). With 3 bases removed from V and 14 bases from J, the gap between germline ends came to 20 bases. CDR3 length: 14 residues. The CDR3: CATSRGGEAAKKFF. In DNA, the CDR3 is TGTGCCACCAGCAGGGGGGGCGAGGCGGCGAAGAAGTTCTTC.

The chain uses TRBV28 and TRBJ1-5; D is uncertain. Germline CDR1 MDHEN, CDR2 SYDVKM. The V and J ends lost 6 bases and 4 bases respectively, with 7 bases between them. This CDR3 is built from 12 residues. The CDR3 loop is CASSQNNQPQHF. The DNA of the CDR3 is TGTGCCAGCAGCCAGAATAATCAGCCCCAGCATTTT.

The V and J genes are TRBV7-8 and TRBJ2-3; 7 bases align to TRBD1. The CDR3 is 15 residues long. After removal of 5 bases from V and 4 bases from J, the junction contained 9 bases not matched to a gene. Germline V gives CDR1 SGHVS, CDR2 FQNEAQ. The CDR3 loop reads CASSPWTGPADTQYF. CDR3 DNA sequence: TGTGCCAGCAGCCCATGGACAGGACCAGCAGATACGCAGTATTTT. Variable domain in full (rest from reference TRBV7-8 and TRBJ2-3): GAGVSQSPRYKVAKRGQDVALRCDPISGHVSLFWYQQALGQGPEFLTYFQNEAQLDKSGLPSDRFFAERPEGSVSTLKIQRTQQEDSAVYLCASSPWTGPADTQYFGPGTRLTVL.

This chain connects TRBV29-1 to TRBJ2-7; no definite D call. The CDR3 sequence is 11 residues long. Germline V gene lookup returns CDR1 SQVTM and CDR2 ANQGSEA. V was shortened by 5 bases and J by 1 base, with 6 bases between the two germline ends. CDR3 bases: TGCAGCGTTCTCCGTTCCTACGAGCAGTACTTC. It yields the protein CSVLRSYEQYF.

V and J are TRBV30 and TRBJ1-5; D is possibly TRBD1 (5 bases). This CDR3 region has 15 residues. The V end was cut by 2 bases, the J end by 6 bases, with 17 bases between. Germline lookup yields CDR1 GTSNPN and CDR2 SVGIG (reference sequence). CDR3 sequence (DNA): TGTGCCTGGAGTACTCGACAGAGCCTTCGTCAGCCCCAGCATTTT. Translated, it gives CAWSTRQSLRQPQHF.